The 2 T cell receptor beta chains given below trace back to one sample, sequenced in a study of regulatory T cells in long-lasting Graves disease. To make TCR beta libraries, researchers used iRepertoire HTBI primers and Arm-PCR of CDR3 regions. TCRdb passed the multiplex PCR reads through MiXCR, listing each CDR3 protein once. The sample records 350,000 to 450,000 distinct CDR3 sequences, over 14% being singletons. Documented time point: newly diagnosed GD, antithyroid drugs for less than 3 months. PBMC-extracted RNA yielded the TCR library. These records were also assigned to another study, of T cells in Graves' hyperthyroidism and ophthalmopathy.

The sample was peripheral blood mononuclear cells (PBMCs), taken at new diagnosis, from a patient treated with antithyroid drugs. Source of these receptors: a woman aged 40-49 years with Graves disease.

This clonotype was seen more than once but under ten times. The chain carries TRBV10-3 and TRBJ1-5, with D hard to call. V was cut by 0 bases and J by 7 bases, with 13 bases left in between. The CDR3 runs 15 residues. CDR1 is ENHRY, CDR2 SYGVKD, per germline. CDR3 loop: CAISESKGLWQPQHF. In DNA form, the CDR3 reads TGTGCCATCAGTGAGTCAAAGGGTTTATGGCAGCCCCAGCATTTT.

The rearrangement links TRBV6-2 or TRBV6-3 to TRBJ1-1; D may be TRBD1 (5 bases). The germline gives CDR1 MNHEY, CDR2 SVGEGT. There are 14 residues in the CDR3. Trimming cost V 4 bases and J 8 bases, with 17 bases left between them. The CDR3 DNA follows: TGTGCCAGCAGTTCTATCTCATCGGCAGGGGAAGCTTTCTTT. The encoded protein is CASSSISSAGEAFF.